This is a list of T cell receptor beta chains from one sample in a study of identical twins. TCRdb itself ran the 5' RACE reads through MiXCR, one entry per CDR3 protein. The table has hundreds of thousands of distinct CDR3 sequences, approximately 13% seen once. This same sample was also part of a study on yellow fever vaccine responses in identical twins.

Sequencing input: PBMCs. The receptors here all came from a woman between 18 and 30 years old in good health. CDR3s include the opening cysteine and the closing phenylalanine or tryptophan. D genes are given only for firm matches. Expanded clones get a size class; other rows say once, few or many, or leave the size out.

>few|TRBJ1-2|TRBV5-1|NA
TGCGCCAGCAGCTTTGATGGGGGTCCCTATGGCTACACCTTC
CASSFDGGPYGYTF
>NA|TRBJ2-1|TRBV20-1|NA
TGCAGTGCGCCTAATGGTGGGGCGTCCTACAATGAGCAGTTCTTC
CSAPNGGASYNEQFF
>NA|TRBJ1-5|TRBV28|TRBD1
TGTGCCAGCAGTGATGGACAGGGGTATCAGCCCCAGCATTTT
CASSDGQGYQPQHF
>NA|TRBJ1-2|TRBV6-2/TRBV6-3|TRBD1
TGTGCCAGCAGTTACTCGACAAAGGGCAGGGGGCTCCTCGGGGTCCCTTCCGGCTATGGCTACACCTTC
CASSYSTKGRGLLGVPSGYGYTF
>NA|TRBJ2-3|TRBV28|NA
TGTGCCAGCAGTTTAACAGGTTCTTACACAGATACGCAGTATTTT
CASSLTGSYTDTQYF
>few|TRBJ2-3|TRBV29-1|TRBD2
TGCAGCTTATTGGGGACTAGCGGTAACACAGATACGCAGTATTTT
CSLLGTSGNTDTQYF
>many|TRBJ2-5|TRBV15|TRBD1
TGTGCCACCAGCCGGGACAGACAAGAGACCCAGTACTTC
CATSRDRQETQYF
>NA|TRBJ2-3|TRBV10-3|NA
TGTGCCTCGGGCCCGGGGGATACGCAGTATTTT
CASGPGDTQYF
>NA|TRBJ2-7|TRBV6-5|TRBD2
TGTGCCAGCAGTTACTCAGTAGCGGGACACTACGAGCAGTACTTC
CASSYSVAGHYEQYF
>many|TRBJ2-3|TRBV12-3/TRBV12-4|TRBD1
TGTGCCAGCAGTCGAGACAGGGGAGCAGATACGCAGTATTTT
CASSRDRGADTQYF
>NA|TRBJ2-1|TRBV19|TRBD2
TGTGCCAGTAGTATAGGTCGTGGGACTAGCGGGAGGATGGGGTACAATGAGCAGTTCTTC
CASSIGRGTSGRMGYNEQFF
>NA|TRBJ1-4|TRBV4-1|NA
TGCGCCAGCAGCCAAGAGGGGCAGTTCCGTGAAAAACTGTTTTTT
CASSQEGQFREKLFF
>NA|TRBJ2-3|TRBV2|NA
TGTGCCAGCTTGAGGGGAGCCTTCACAGATACGCAGTATTTT
CASLRGAFTDTQYF
>many|TRBJ2-7|TRBV7-2|NA
TGTGCCAGCAGCTTATCTCGCGGTCCCTACGAGCAGTACTTC
CASSLSRGPYEQYF
>few|TRBJ2-3|TRBV7-2|TRBD2
TGTGCCAGCAGCTTAGTCGTGCTAGCGGGAGTGGATACGCAGTATTTT
CASSLVVLAGVDTQYF
>NA|TRBJ2-3|TRBV20-1|TRBD2
TGCAGTGCTCCAGCGGGAGCCACAGATACGCAGTATTTT
CSAPAGATDTQYF
>many|TRBJ2-3|TRBV11-2|NA
TGTGCCAGCAGCTTAGTTGGGGGGCCAGATACGCAGTATTTT
CASSLVGGPDTQYF
>many|TRBJ2-1|TRBV24-1|TRBD2
TGTGCCACCAGTGATGGCTTAGCGGGAGAATCCTACAATGAGCAGTTCTTC
CATSDGLAGESYNEQFF
>few|TRBJ1-2|TRBV11-2|NA
TGTGCCAGCAGCTCCCGGGACAAAGCTAACTATGGCTACACCTTC
CASSSRDKANYGYTF
>NA|TRBJ2-2|TRBV20-1|TRBD1
TGCAGTGCCCGGACAGGATTGCACACCGGGGAGCTGTTTTTT
CSARTGLHTGELFF
>NA|TRBJ2-1|TRBV20-1|TRBD2
TGCAGTGCTAGAGTGGGACTAGCGTTTGAGCAGTTCTTC
CSARVGLAFEQFF
>NA|TRBJ2-1|TRBV7-2|TRBD2
TGTGCCAGCAGCTTAGGTAGCGGGGGGGCATGGAATGAGCAGTTCTTC
CASSLGSGGAWNEQFF
>few|TRBJ1-5|TRBV7-9|NA
TGTGCCAGCAGCTTGACAGATTATCAGCCCCAGCATTTT
CASSLTDYQPQHF
>NA|TRBJ2-7|TRBV18|TRBD2
TGTGCCAGCTCACGGTCGGTTAGCGGGTATTTCTACGAGCAGTACTTC
CASSRSVSGYFYEQYF
>many|TRBJ2-1|TRBV7-9|NA
TGTGCCAGCAGCTTACGGGTTTATGAGCAGTTCTTC
CASSLRVYEQFF
>few|TRBJ2-5|TRBV29-1|TRBD2
TGCAGCGTAGGACTAGTGGGGACCCAGTACTTC
CSVGLVGTQYF
>NA|TRBJ2-5|TRBV12-5|NA
TGTGCTAGTGGTTTGGCAGTGGGGGGTTTATACAGGACCCGCCAAGAGACCCAGTACTTC
CASGLAVGGLYRTRQETQYF
>few|TRBJ1-5|TRBV7-8|TRBD1
TGTGCCAGCAGCAGATCCGGGACAGTTAGCAATCAGCCCCAGCATTTT
CASSRSGTVSNQPQHF
>few|TRBJ1-5|TRBV6-1|NA
TGTGCCAGCAGTGAAAACCCGGGGGCGATCAATCAGCCCCAGCATTTT
CASSENPGAINQPQHF
>NA|TRBJ2-6|TRBV2|TRBD1
TGTGCCACCCGTGGGACAGGGACACCTGGGGCCAACGTCCTGACTTTC
CATRGTGTPGANVLTF
>NA|TRBJ1-1|TRBV20-1|NA
TGCAGTGCTAGTACAGACGTAGCTTTCTTT
CSASTDVAFF
>NA|TRBJ2-3|TRBV5-1|NA
TGCGCCAGCAGCCCCGGGACACCCACAGATACGCAGTATTTT
CASSPGTPTDTQYF
>many|TRBJ2-7|TRBV5-1|NA
TGCGCCAGCAGCCAGACACTAGCAAAAGCCTACGAGCAGTACTTC
CASSQTLAKAYEQYF
>NA|TRBJ2-5|TRBV24-1|NA
TGTGCCACCAGTGATATAGGCAGGGATGATAAAGAGACCCAGTACTTC
CATSDIGRDDKETQYF
>NA|TRBJ2-7|TRBV12-3/TRBV12-4|NA
TGTGCCAGCAGTTTTCCCCCGGGGCGGGAGCAGTACTTC
CASSFPPGREQYF
>NA|TRBJ2-1|TRBV10-3|TRBD2
TGTGCCACAGGCGGGGGGGATGGTGAGCAGTTCTTC
CATGGGDGEQFF
>NA|TRBJ1-2|TRBV2|NA
TGTGCCAGCAGTGGGGTATACTATGGCTACACCTTC
CASSGVYYGYTF
>NA|TRBJ2-1|TRBV3-1|NA
TGTGCCAGCAGTCCCGGGTCGGGGATGGTCTACAATGAGCAGTTCTTC
CASSPGSGMVYNEQFF
>NA|TRBJ2-2|TRBV12-3/TRBV12-4|TRBD1
TGTGCCAGCAGTCGGACAGGGCGCACCGGGGAGCTGTTTTTT
CASSRTGRTGELFF
>few|TRBJ2-2|TRBV5-1|TRBD1
TGCGCCAGCATCGCCGGGACAGCCAACACCGGGGAGCTGTTTTTT
CASIAGTANTGELFF
>few|TRBJ2-2|TRBV3-1|NA
TGTGCCAGCAGCCCCCACGGGCGGGGAAACACCGGGGAGCTGTTTTTT
CASSPHGRGNTGELFF
>NA|TRBJ2-5|TRBV7-6|NA
TGTGCCAGCAGCTTAGGAGTACCCCCCCAAGAGACCCAGTACTTC
CASSLGVPPQETQYF
>many|TRBJ1-1|TRBV28|NA
TGTGCCGGCGGAGGGGGGGCGCTGGGCAGGAACACTGAAGCTTTCTTT
CAGGGGALGRNTEAFF
>few|TRBJ1-5|TRBV6-1|NA
TGTGCCAGCAGCCATACGGGTGGGCCACCCCTGGGGTATCCCCAGCATTTT
CASSHTGGPPLGYPQHF
>few|TRBJ1-6|TRBV5-1|TRBD1
TGCGCCAGCAGCTTAGACAGGGAGCTTCGTTCACCCCTCCACTTT
CASSLDRELRSPLHF